A single TCR beta chain is shown here with its context. The data belong to a study of blood T cell repertoires in COVID-19. Trimming at V came to 5 bases and at J to 8 bases, leaving 2 bases not matched to a gene. CDR3 length equals 11 residues. Germline V lookup: CDR1 DFQATT, CDR2 SNEGSKA (reference sequence). Profiling relied on immunoSEQ multiplex PCR, and the TCRdb table lists in-frame clones only, not all of them. The sample consists of 43,000 or so clones, around 83% of them appearing once. Source material: peripheral blood. J is TRBJ1-2 and V is TRBV20-1; the match to TRBD1 covers 10 bases. This receptor was obtained from a woman aged 80 or older with acute or convalescent COVID-19. The DNA for the CDR3 is TGCAGTGCTGACAGGGGGCGCGGCTACACCTTC. It is translated as CSADRGRGYTF.